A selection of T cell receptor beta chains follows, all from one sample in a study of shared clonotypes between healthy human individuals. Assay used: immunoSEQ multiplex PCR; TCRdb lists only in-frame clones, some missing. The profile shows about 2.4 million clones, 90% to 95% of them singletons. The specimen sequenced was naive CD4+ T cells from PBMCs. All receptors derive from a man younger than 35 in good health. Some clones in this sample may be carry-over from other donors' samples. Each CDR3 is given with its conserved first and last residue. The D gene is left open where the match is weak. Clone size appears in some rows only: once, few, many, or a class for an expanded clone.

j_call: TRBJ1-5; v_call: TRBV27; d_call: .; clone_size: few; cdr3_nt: TGTGCCAGCAGTCATAGCAATCAGCCCCAGCATTTT; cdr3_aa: CASSHSNQPQHF
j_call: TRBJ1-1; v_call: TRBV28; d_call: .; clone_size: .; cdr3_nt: TGTGCCAGCGTATCGAGTTTGAACACTGAAGCTTTCTTT; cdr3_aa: CASVSSLNTEAFF
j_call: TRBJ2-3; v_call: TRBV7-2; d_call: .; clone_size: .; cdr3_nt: TGTGCCAGCAGCTTTCAGGCCGGACTTTCAAGCACAGATACGCAGTATTTT; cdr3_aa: CASSFQAGLSSTDTQYF
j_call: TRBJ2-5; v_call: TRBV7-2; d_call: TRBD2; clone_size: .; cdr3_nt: TGTGCCAGCAGCCCGATCTCTCGGGAGGGCCAAGAGACCCAGTACTTC; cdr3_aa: CASSPISREGQETQYF
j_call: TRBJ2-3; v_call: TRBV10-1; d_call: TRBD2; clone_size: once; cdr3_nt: TGCGCCAGCAGGAGGACTAGGGTAAAGGAGCCGCCTAGCACAGATACGCAGTATTTT; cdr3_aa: CASRRTRVKEPPSTDTQYF
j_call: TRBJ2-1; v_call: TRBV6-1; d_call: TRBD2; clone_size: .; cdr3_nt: TGTGCCAGCAGTGAAGTATGGGGCGGGAGAAGATTATACAATGAGCAGTTCTTC; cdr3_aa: CASSEVWGGRRLYNEQFF
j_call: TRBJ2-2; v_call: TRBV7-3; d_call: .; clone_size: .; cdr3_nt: TGTGCCAGCAGCTTAAGTCGTGACACCGGGGAGCTGTTTTTT; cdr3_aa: CASSLSRDTGELFF
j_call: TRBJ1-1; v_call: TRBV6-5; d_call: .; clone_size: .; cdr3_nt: TGTGCCAGCAGTGACTCCGCGGGACCTGAAGCTTTCTTT; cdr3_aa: CASSDSAGPEAFF
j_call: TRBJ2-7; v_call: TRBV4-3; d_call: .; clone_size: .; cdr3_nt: TGCGCCAGCAGCCAAGTCCCCAGCTACGAGCAGTACTTC; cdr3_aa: CASSQVPSYEQYF
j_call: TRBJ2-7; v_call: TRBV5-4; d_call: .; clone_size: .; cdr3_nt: TGTGCCAGCAGCTTGGACAGCGCTATCTACGAGCAGTACTTC; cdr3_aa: CASSLDSAIYEQYF
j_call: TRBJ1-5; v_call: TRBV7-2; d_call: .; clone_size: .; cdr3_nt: TGTGCCAGCAGTTGGGGAGTCAATCAGCCCCAGCATTTT; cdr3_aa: CASSWGVNQPQHF
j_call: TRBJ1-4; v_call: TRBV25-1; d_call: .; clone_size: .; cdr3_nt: TGTGCCAGCAGTGAGGTGAGGGATGGTGAGGCTAATGAAAAACTGTTTTTT; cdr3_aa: CASSEVRDGEANEKLFF
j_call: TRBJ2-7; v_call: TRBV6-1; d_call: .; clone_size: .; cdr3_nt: TGTGCCAGCAGTGTGAGCTCCTACGAGCAGTACTTC; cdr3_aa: CASSVSSYEQYF
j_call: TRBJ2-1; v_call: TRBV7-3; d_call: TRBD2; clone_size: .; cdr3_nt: TGTGCCAGCAGCCCATGGCCTAGCGGGAGCTACAATGAGCAGTTCTTC; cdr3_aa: CASSPWPSGSYNEQFF
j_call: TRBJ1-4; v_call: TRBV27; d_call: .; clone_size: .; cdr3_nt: TGTGCCAGCAGTTCCTACATTGGAACTAATGAAAAACTGTTTTTT; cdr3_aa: CASSSYIGTNEKLFF
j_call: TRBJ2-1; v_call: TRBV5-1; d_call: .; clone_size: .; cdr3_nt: TGCGCCAGCAGCTTGGCTAGTCGGACCTACAATGAGCAGTTCTTC; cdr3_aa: CASSLASRTYNEQFF
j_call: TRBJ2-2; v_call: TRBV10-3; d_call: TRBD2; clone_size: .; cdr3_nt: TGTGCCATCGGCCTTCGCGGGAGTCCCTCCACCGGGGAGCTGTTTTTT; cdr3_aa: CAIGLRGSPSTGELFF
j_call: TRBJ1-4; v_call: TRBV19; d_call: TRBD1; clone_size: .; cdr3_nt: TGTGCCAGTAGTAATACAGGGGAGAAACTGTTTTTT; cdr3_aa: CASSNTGEKLFF
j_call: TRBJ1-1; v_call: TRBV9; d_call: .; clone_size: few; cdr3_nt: TGTGCCAGCAGCGCCTACAAGTCCTCCACTGAAGCTTTCTTT; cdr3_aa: CASSAYKSSTEAFF
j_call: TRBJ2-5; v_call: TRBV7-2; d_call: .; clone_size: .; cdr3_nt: TGTGCCAGCAGCGCCCCGGGTACCCAGTACTTC; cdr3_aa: CASSAPGTQYF
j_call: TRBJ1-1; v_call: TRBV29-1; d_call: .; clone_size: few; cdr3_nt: TGCAGCGTTGTTTTCGGGGTGGCTGAAGCTTTCTTT; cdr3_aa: CSVVFGVAEAFF
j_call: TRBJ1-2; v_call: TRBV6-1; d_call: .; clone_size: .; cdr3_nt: TGTGCCAGCAGTGAGGGGGATAACACCTTC; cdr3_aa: CASSEGDNTF
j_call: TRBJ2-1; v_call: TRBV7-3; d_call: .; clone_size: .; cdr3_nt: TGTGCCAGCAGCTTAACGAGGTCCCGGATGTTCTTC; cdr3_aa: CASSLTRSRMFF
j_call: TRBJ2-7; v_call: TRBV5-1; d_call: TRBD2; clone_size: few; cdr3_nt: TGCGCCAGCAGCCGTCAAGCGGGAGAGGCCTACGAGCAGTACTTC; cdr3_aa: CASSRQAGEAYEQYF
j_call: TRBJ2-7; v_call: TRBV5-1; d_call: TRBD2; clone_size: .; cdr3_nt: TGCGCCAGCAGCGGGTTAGCGGGAGCCCCTGGGGAGCAGTACTTC; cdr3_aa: CASSGLAGAPGEQYF
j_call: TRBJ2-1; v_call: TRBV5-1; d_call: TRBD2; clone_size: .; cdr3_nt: TGCGCCAGCAGCCAGTCTAGCGGGAGGGCCGAGGGTGAGTTCTTC; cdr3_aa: CASSQSSGRAEGEFF
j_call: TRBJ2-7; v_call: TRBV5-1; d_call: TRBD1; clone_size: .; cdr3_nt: TGCGCCAGCAGCTTGGAACCGACAGGGGCTCTGTACTTC; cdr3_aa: CASSLEPTGALYF
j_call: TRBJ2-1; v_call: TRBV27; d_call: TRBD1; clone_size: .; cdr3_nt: TGTGCCAGCAGCCTGGACAGGGAGTCCTACAATGAGCAGTTCTTC; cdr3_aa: CASSLDRESYNEQFF
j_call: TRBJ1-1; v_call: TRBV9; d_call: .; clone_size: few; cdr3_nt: TGTGCCAGCAGCTCCCGGGACGGGCCGTTCAACACTGAAGCTTTCTTT; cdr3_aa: CASSSRDGPFNTEAFF
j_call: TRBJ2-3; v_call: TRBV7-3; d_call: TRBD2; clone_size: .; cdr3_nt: TGTGCCAGCAGCCAGGGAGCGGGACCCACAGATACGCAGTATTTT; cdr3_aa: CASSQGAGPTDTQYF
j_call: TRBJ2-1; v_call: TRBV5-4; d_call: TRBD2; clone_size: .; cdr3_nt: TGTGCCAGCAGCCCCAGGGCTAGCGGGGACAATGAGCAGTTCTTC; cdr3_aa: CASSPRASGDNEQFF
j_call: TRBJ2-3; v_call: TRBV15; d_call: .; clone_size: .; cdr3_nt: TGTGCCACCGGGTTAGTAACCCTGGCAACGCAGTATTTT; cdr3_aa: CATGLVTLATQYF
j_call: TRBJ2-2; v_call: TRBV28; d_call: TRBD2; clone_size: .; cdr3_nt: TGTGCCAGCAGTTCCCCCTCGAGAGCGGGAGACTTCGGGGAGCTGTTTTTT; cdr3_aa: CASSSPSRAGDFGELFF
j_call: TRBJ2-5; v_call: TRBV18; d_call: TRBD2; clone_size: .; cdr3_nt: TGTGCCAGCTCACCACTAGTACTAGCGGGAGAAGAGACCCAGTACTTC; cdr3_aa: CASSPLVLAGEETQYF
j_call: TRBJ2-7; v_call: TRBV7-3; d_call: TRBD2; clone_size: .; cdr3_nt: TGTGCCAGCAGCCCACAGCGACTAGCGGGACTATACGAGCAGTACTTC; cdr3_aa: CASSPQRLAGLYEQYF
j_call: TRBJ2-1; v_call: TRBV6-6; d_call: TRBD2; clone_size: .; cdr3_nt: TGTGCCAGCAGTTCTAGCGGGCTGACCTACAATGAGCAGTTCTTC; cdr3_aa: CASSSSGLTYNEQFF
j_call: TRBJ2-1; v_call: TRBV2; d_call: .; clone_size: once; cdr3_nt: TGTGCCAGCAGTGATGGGGGAGGTATGTACAATGAGCAGTTCTTC; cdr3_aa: CASSDGGGMYNEQFF
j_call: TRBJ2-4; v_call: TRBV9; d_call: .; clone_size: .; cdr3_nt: TGTGCCAGCAGCGTAGCGGGGGAGTTAGCCAAAAACATTCAGTACTTC; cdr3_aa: CASSVAGELAKNIQYF
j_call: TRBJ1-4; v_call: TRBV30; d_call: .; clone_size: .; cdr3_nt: TGTGCCTGGAGGGGCAGCCTTAATGAAAAACTGTTTTTT; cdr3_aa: CAWRGSLNEKLFF
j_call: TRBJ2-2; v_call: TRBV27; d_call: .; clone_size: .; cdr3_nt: TGTGCCAGCAGGTTGCTTTTGGGGGCAGGAAGCACCGGGGAGCTGTTTTTT; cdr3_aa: CASRLLLGAGSTGELFF
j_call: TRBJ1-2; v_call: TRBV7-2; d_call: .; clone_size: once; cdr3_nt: TGTGCCAGCAGCTCCCAGATCGGGGACATTTGGGGCTATGGCTACACCTTC; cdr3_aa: CASSSQIGDIWGYGYTF
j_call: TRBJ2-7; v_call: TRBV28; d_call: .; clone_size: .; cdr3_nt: TGTGCCAGCAGTCCCCAGCCCATAAGGAGTACCTTTGAGCAGTACTTC; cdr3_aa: CASSPQPIRSTFEQYF
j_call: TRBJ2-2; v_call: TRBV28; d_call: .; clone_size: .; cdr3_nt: TGTGCCAGCAGCAGCAGGGGACAGAACACCGGGGAGCTGTTTTTT; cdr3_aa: CASSSRGQNTGELFF
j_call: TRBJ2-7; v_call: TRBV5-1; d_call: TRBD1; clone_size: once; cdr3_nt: TGCGCCAGCAGCTTCACCCCGGGACAGGGCCTGAAAGAGCAGTACTTC; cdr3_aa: CASSFTPGQGLKEQYF
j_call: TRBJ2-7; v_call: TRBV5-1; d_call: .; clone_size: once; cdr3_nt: TGCGCCAGCAGCTTATACAGCGAACCCTCCTACGAGCAGTACTTC; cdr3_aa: CASSLYSEPSYEQYF
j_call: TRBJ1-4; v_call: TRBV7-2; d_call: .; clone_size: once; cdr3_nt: TGTGCCAGCAGCACACGACCCCCGGGACGGGGTAATGAAAAACTGTTTTTT; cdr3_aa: CASSTRPPGRGNEKLFF
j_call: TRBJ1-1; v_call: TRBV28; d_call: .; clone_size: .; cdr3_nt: TGTGCCAGCAGATCCAGTATGAACACTGAAGCTTTCTTT; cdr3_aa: CASRSSMNTEAFF
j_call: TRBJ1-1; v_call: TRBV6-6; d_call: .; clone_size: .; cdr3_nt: TGTGCCAGCCGCACGGGTGGTACTGAAGCTTTCTTT; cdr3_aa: CASRTGGTEAFF